These T cell receptor beta chains were read from a single sample in a study of Graves' ophthalmopathy and Graves' hyperthyroidism. TCRdb re-called the multiplex PCR reads with MiXCR, one entry per CDR3 protein. The table lists 400,000 to 500,000 distinct CDR3 sequences, 20% to 25% of them singletons. Sequencing was performed on peripheral blood. The receptors were gathered from a woman aged 18-35 years with stable Graves' hyperthyroidism. Both conserved end residues are part of each CDR3. The D gene is left open where the match is weak. Rows give clone size only sometimes, using once, few, many, or a class for an expanded clone.

clone_size d_call j_call v_call cdr3_aa cdr3_nt
many TRBD2 TRBJ2-7 TRBV2 CASMKMGLAGHYSSYEQYF TGTGCCAGCATGAAGATGGGACTAGCGGGACATTATAGCTCCTACGAGCAGTACTTC
many TRBD1 TRBJ2-7 TRBV6-4 CASSDSWDSNEQYF TGTGCCAGCAGTGACTCCTGGGACAGTAACGAGCAGTACTTC
many NA TRBJ2-7 TRBV11-2 CASSLAPGVGQYF TGTGCCAGCAGCTTAGCACCAGGGGTGGGGCAGTACTTC
many TRBD1 TRBJ1-3 TRBV6-5 CASSYGQEGNTIYF TGTGCCAGCAGTTACGGACAGGAAGGAAACACCATATATTTT
many NA TRBJ1-1 TRBV7-2 CASSSDRNTEAFF TGTGCCAGCAGCTCGGACAGGAACACTGAAGCTTTCTTT
many NA TRBJ2-5 TRBV7-3 CASSLGAEETQYF TGTGCCAGCAGCTTAGGGGCGGAAGAGACCCAGTACTTC
many NA TRBJ1-1 TRBV10-3 CAVRTDLNTEAFF TGTGCCGTTAGGACGGACTTGAACACTGAAGCTTTCTTT
many TRBD2 TRBJ2-7 TRBV30 CAWSGLAAYEQYF TGTGCCTGGTCAGGGCTAGCGGCTTACGAGCAGTACTTC
NA TRBD1 TRBJ2-7 TRBV11-2 CASSLEGQGPYEQYF TGTGCCAGCAGCTTAGAGGGACAGGGGCCCTACGAGCAGTACTTC
many NA TRBJ2-2 TRBV9 CASSARGTGELFF TGTGCCAGCAGCGCCAGGGGCACCGGGGAGCTGTTTTTT
few TRBD2 TRBJ2-7 TRBV12-3/TRBV12-4 CASSPSGASGVRYEQYF TGTGCCAGCAGTCCTTCCGGGGCTAGCGGGGTCAGGTACGAGCAGTACTTC
many NA TRBJ2-7 TRBV28 CASSPLSRAPYEQYF TGTGCCAGCAGCCCTTTGTCGCGGGCACCCTACGAGCAGTACTTC
many NA TRBJ1-1 TRBV2 CASSVGVGGTEAFF TGTGCCAGCAGTGTGGGGGTAGGGGGGACTGAAGCTTTCTTT
many TRBD2 TRBJ2-7 TRBV28 CASRRLAGTSYEQYF TGTGCCAGCAGGCGTCTAGCGGGAACCTCCTACGAGCAGTACTTC
many NA TRBJ1-2 TRBV28 CASSYRTNYGYTF TGTGCCAGCAGCTACAGGACTAACTATGGCTACACCTTC
many TRBD1 TRBJ2-2 TRBV3-1 CASSLHPDRGTTGELFF TGTGCCAGCAGCCTCCACCCAGACAGGGGAACGACCGGGGAGCTGTTTTTT
NA NA TRBJ1-1 TRBV6-2/TRBV6-3 CASSYWRGRNTEAFF TGTGCCAGCAGTTACTGGAGGGGCCGGAACACTGAAGCTTTCTTT
many TRBD1 TRBJ2-5 TRBV12-3/TRBV12-4 CASSGQGARETQYF TGTGCCAGCAGCGGACAGGGGGCGCGTGAGACCCAGTACTTC
many TRBD2 TRBJ2-2 TRBV12-3/TRBV12-4 CASSAMTSGSRYTGELFF TGTGCCAGCAGTGCTATGACTAGCGGGAGTAGATACACCGGGGAGCTGTTTTTT
many NA TRBJ2-7 TRBV10-3 CAISEGLWEAQYF TGTGCCATCAGTGAAGGTTTGTGGGAGGCCCAGTACTTC
many TRBD2 TRBJ2-7 TRBV4-1 CASSLSIAGGSEQYF TGCGCCAGCAGCCTATCAATAGCGGGAGGGAGCGAGCAGTACTTC
many NA TRBJ1-1 TRBV11-2 CASSWTAMNTEAFF TGTGCCAGCAGCTGGACAGCGATGAACACTGAAGCTTTCTTT
many NA TRBJ2-7 TRBV6-2/TRBV6-3 CASTTFGYEQYF TGTGCCAGCACTACGTTCGGATACGAGCAGTACTTC
many TRBD1 TRBJ2-4 TRBV28 CASRGTGENIQYF TGTGCCAGCAGGGGGACAGGGGAAAACATTCAGTACTTC
many TRBD1 TRBJ2-5 TRBV7-8 CASSFYPDREETQYF TGTGCCAGCAGCTTCTACCCGGACAGGGAAGAGACCCAGTACTTC
many NA TRBJ1-5 TRBV19 CASSTFLTGNQPQHF TGTGCCAGTAGTACCTTCTTAACGGGCAATCAGCCCCAGCATTTT
many NA TRBJ1-1 TRBV4-1 CASSQYPGEAFF TGCGCCAGCAGCCAATACCCGGGTGAAGCTTTCTTT
many NA TRBJ2-7 TRBV5-1 CASSLDPGLYEQYF TGCGCCAGCAGCTTGGATCCAGGGTTATACGAGCAGTACTTC
many NA TRBJ2-7 TRBV6-5 CASSRPGTRRMEQYF TGTGCCAGCAGTCGGCCGGGAACTCGCCGTATGGAGCAGTACTTC
many TRBD1 TRBJ1-2 TRBV12-3/TRBV12-4 CASSLGQGWGYTF TGTGCCAGCAGTTTAGGACAGGGTTGGGGCTACACCTTC
many NA TRBJ2-7 TRBV6-2/TRBV6-3 CASSYPKRVYTYEQYF TGTGCCAGCAGTTACCCTAAGCGGGTATACACCTACGAGCAGTACTTC
once NA TRBJ1-1 TRBV28 CASSPDIEAFF TGTGCCAGCAGTCCCGACATCGAAGCTTTCTTT
NA NA TRBJ2-4 TRBV3-1 CASRRGDIQYF TGTGCCAGCCGGCGTGGGGACATTCAGTACTTC
NA NA TRBJ2-7 TRBV3-1 CASSQRSGGGEQYF TGTGCCAGCAGCCAACGCTCGGGGGGCGGTGAGCAGTACTTC
NA TRBD1 TRBJ2-5 TRBV7-9 CASSTDRAKETQYF TGTGCCAGCAGCACGGACAGGGCTAAAGAGACCCAGTACTTC
NA TRBD1 TRBJ1-6 TRBV2 CASSIQGVHSPLHF TGTGCCAGCAGTATACAGGGGGTTCATTCACCCCTCCACTTT
many NA TRBJ2-7 TRBV12-3/TRBV12-4 CASSSTLGNEQYF TGTGCCAGCAGTTCGACACTAGGGAACGAGCAGTACTTC
NA NA TRBJ1-5 TRBV6-5 CASSFLEALHQPQHF TGTGCCAGCAGTTTCCTCGAGGCTCTGCATCAGCCCCAGCATTTT
few NA TRBJ2-7 TRBV11-2 CASSGRTVSPSYEQYF TGTGCCAGCAGCGGCCGGACAGTCTCTCCCTCCTACGAGCAGTACTTC
many NA TRBJ2-5 TRBV20-1 CSARKSGLAETQYF TGCAGTGCTAGGAAAAGTGGCCTGGCAGAGACCCAGTACTTC
many NA TRBJ1-1 TRBV12-3/TRBV12-4 CASSWGQRTEAFF TGTGCCAGCAGTTGGGGTCAGCGGACTGAAGCTTTCTTT
many TRBD2 TRBJ2-7 TRBV20-1 CSAPGDYPSHFEQYF TGCAGTGCGCCCGGGGACTACCCCTCCCACTTCGAGCAGTACTTC
many TRBD2 TRBJ2-7 TRBV7-2 CASSKTSGRVSYEQYF TGTGCCAGCAGCAAAACTAGCGGGAGGGTCTCCTACGAGCAGTACTTC
many NA TRBJ2-7 TRBV6-1 CASSDQVRHEQYF TGTGCCAGCAGTGACCAGGTGAGGCACGAGCAGTACTTC
many TRBD1 TRBJ1-1 TRBV28 CASGQGALGYPEAFF TGTGCCAGCGGACAGGGGGCCCTTGGGTACCCTGAAGCTTTCTTT
many NA TRBJ1-2 TRBV6-5 CASSYVGPSRGGYTF TGTGCCAGCAGTTACGTCGGTCCTTCCCGAGGCGGCTACACCTTC
NA TRBD1 TRBJ2-7 TRBV3-1 CASSQARGTGPYEQYF TGTGCCAGCAGCCAAGCCCGCGGGACAGGTCCCTACGAGCAGTACTTC
many NA TRBJ2-7 TRBV30 CAWSPGRTHPSEQYF TGTGCCTGGAGTCCAGGAAGGACTCATCCGAGCGAGCAGTACTTC
many NA TRBJ2-5 TRBV15 CATKLTTIYRETQYF TGTGCCACCAAGCTGACTACCATTTACCGGGAGACCCAGTACTTC
many NA TRBJ2-7 TRBV6-1 CASSEGRKSWQYF TGTGCCAGCAGTGAAGGCAGAAAGTCCTGGCAGTACTTC
many NA TRBJ1-2 TRBV10-3 CAISEGSIGRGYTF TGTGCCATCAGTGAGGGGTCCATTGGTCGGGGCTACACCTTC
NA NA TRBJ1-5 TRBV12-3/TRBV12-4 CASSTSQGKDQPQHF TGTGCCAGCAGCACATCGCAGGGGAAGGACCAGCCCCAGCATTTT
many NA TRBJ2-7 TRBV6-2/TRBV6-3 CASSYPSYEQYF TGTGCCAGCAGTTACCCTTCCTACGAGCAGTACTTC
many NA TRBJ2-5 TRBV7-2 CASSGATGIFETQYF TGTGCCAGCAGCGGGGCAACAGGGATTTTCGAGACCCAGTACTTC
few TRBD1 TRBJ1-1 TRBV24-1 CATRTGENTEAFF TGTGCCACCAGGACAGGGGAAAACACTGAAGCTTTCTTT
NA TRBD1 TRBJ2-7 TRBV27 CASPPPTGATKYEQYF TGTGCCAGTCCGCCTCCTACAGGGGCGACCAAGTACGAGCAGTACTTC
NA TRBD2 TRBJ2-3 TRBV11-1 CASSLGAGGVDTQYF TGTGCCAGCAGCTTAGGAGCGGGAGGGGTAGATACGCAGTATTTT
many NA TRBJ2-5 TRBV10-3 CAISESKFLETQYF TGTGCCATCAGTGAGTCGAAATTTCTGGAGACCCAGTACTTC
many NA TRBJ2-5 TRBV6-2/TRBV6-3 CASSYGLIWETQYF TGTGCCAGCAGTTACGGGTTGATTTGGGAGACCCAGTACTTC
many NA TRBJ2-6 TRBV28 CASSYGVSGANVLTF TGTGCCAGCAGTTACGGGGTCTCTGGGGCCAACGTCCTGACTTTC